This is a list of T cell receptor beta chains from one sample in a study of cytomegalovirus exposure and HLA in healthy donors. Using immunoSEQ multiplex PCR, the repertoire was profiled, and TCRdb retains in-frame clones only, with some absent. In the table there are 110,000 or so clones, around 73% of which are singletons. The specimen sequenced was PBMCs. These receptors all stem from a woman in her twenties or thirties in good health and CMV-seropositive. The CDR3 runs from the conserved cysteine through the conserved F or W. The order of the fields is V gene, J gene, clone size, D gene, CDR3 DNA, CDR3 protein. D genes are given only for firm matches. Not all rows give a size; the values are once, few, many and, for expanded clones, a class.

TRBV12-5	TRBJ2-7	.	.	TGTGCTAGTGGTTCCCCAGGGTTCTCCTACGAGCAGTACTTC	CASGSPGFSYEQYF
TRBV19	TRBJ1-1	few	.	TGTGCCAGTAGTATATGGACAGCCATGCAGACTGAAGCTTTCTTT	CASSIWTAMQTEAFF
TRBV5-1	TRBJ1-1	.	.	TGCGCCAGCAGCTTGTTACAGGTGAACACTGAAGCTTTCTTT	CASSLLQVNTEAFF
TRBV20-1	TRBJ2-7	few	.	TGCAGTGCAGGAACTACCTACGAGCAGTACTTC	CSAGTTYEQYF
TRBV15	TRBJ2-1	.	TRBD2	TGTGCCACCAGCAGGGTACTGCCGGGACTAGCGGGAGGGCCCTCAAGGGAGCAGTTCTTC	CATSRVLPGLAGGPSREQFF
TRBV7-9	TRBJ2-3	.	.	TGTGCCAGCAGCTTAGCGGGAGCGGTAGATACGCAGTATTTT	CASSLAGAVDTQYF
TRBV27	TRBJ2-3	.	.	TGTGCCAGCAGTTTCGGCGGCCTGCCAGATACGCAGTATTTT	CASSFGGLPDTQYF
TRBV30	TRBJ1-2	few	TRBD1	TGTGCCTGGAGTCAGACAGGGGGCTACCACACCTTC	CAWSQTGGYHTF
TRBV11-2	TRBJ2-7	.	TRBD1	TGTGCCAGCAGCCTACCCTCGGGACAGGGATACGAGCAGTACTTC	CASSLPSGQGYEQYF
TRBV6-5	TRBJ2-7	once	TRBD2	TGTGCCAGCAGAACACTAGCGGGAAAGGACGAGCAGTACTTC	CASRTLAGKDEQYF
TRBV10-3	TRBJ2-3	.	TRBD2	TGTGCCATCAGTGAGTCCAGCGGGGGGGGTACTAGCACAGATACGCAGTATTTT	CAISESSGGGTSTDTQYF
TRBV4-1	TRBJ1-1	.	.	TGCGCCAGCAGCCAAGCAGGGTACACTGAAGCTTTCTTT	CASSQAGYTEAFF
TRBV7-9	TRBJ1-1	few	.	TGTTCCAGCAGCTTCTTAGGGAGCACTGAAGCTTTCTTT	CSSSFLGSTEAFF
TRBV5-6	TRBJ1-1	.	TRBD1	TGTGCCAGCAGCCCCGGCCCGGACAGGTTGAACACTGAAGCTTTCTTT	CASSPGPDRLNTEAFF
TRBV14	TRBJ2-7	.	TRBD2	TGTGCCAGCAGCCAAGGGGGGGGCTACGAGCAGTACTTC	CASSQGGGYEQYF
TRBV5-1	TRBJ1-1	.	TRBD1	TGCGCCAGCAGCGAGGATCCAGGGGGCGCGGACACTGAAGCTTTCTTT	CASSEDPGGADTEAFF
TRBV9	TRBJ1-2	.	.	TGTGCCAGCAGCGCGACAGGTTTGGAAGATGGCTACACCTTC	CASSATGLEDGYTF
TRBV5-1	TRBJ2-3	.	.	TGCGCCAGCAGCCCTGGAGACCCGGTAGAAGATACGCAGTATTTT	CASSPGDPVEDTQYF
TRBV2	TRBJ1-1	.	TRBD1	TGTGCCAGCAGTCCCGACAGGGGAGGACCACTGAACACTGAAGCTTTCTTT	CASSPDRGGPLNTEAFF
TRBV20-1	TRBJ2-5	.	.	TGCAGTGCTCTCAGGGGAGAGACCCAGTACTTC	CSALRGETQYF
TRBV7-2	TRBJ1-1	medium-sized	TRBD1	TGTGCCAGCAGTCATGATACAGGGGATCCTGAAGCTTTCTTT	CASSHDTGDPEAFF
TRBV11-3	TRBJ2-7	.	.	TGTGCCAGCAGCTCCTATACTAGTTCCCGCTACGAGCAGTACTTC	CASSSYTSSRYEQYF